What follows describes a single TCR beta chain. Within the sample, other DNA sequences also encode this same CDR3. Every bit of the isolated RNA underwent reverse transcription, so sequencing read expressed TCRB transcripts. Sequencing used immunoSEQ multiplex PCR; TCRdb keeps in-frame clones, though not all of them. The sample consists of under 250,000 clones, 13% to 15% of them appearing once. The source of the sample is a study of beta chain features in type 1 diabetes. The sequence came from a woman aged 40 to 49 in good health. The sequenced sample consisted of naive CD4+ T cells from blood.

The CDR3 DNA is TGCGCCAGCAGCCGCCAAGAGACCCAGTACTTC. Amino acid sequence: CASSRQETQYF. The chain combines TRBV5-1 with TRBJ2-5; D gene uncertain. The ends were cut back, 4 bases at V and 1 base at J, with 2 bases in the middle. The CDR3 extends over 11 amino acids. Germline assignment: CDR1 SGHRS and CDR2 YFSETQ.